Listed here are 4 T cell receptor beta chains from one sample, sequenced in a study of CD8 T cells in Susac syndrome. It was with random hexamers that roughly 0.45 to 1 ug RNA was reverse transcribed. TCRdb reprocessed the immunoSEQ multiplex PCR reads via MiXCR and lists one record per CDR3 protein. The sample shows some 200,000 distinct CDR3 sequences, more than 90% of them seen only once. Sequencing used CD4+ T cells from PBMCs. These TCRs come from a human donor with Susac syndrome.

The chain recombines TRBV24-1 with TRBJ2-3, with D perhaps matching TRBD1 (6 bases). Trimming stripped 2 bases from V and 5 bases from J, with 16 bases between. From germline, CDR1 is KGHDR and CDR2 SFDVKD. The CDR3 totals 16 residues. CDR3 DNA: TGTGCCACCAGTGATTCAGGCCAGGGGATACTAGATACGCAGTATTTT. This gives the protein CATSDSGQGILDTQYF.

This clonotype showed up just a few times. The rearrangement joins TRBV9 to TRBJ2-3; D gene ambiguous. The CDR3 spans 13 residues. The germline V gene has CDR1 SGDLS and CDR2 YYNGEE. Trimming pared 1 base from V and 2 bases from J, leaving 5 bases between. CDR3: CASSVQFTDTQYF. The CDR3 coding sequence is TGTGCCAGCAGCGTACAGTTCACAGATACGCAGTATTTT.

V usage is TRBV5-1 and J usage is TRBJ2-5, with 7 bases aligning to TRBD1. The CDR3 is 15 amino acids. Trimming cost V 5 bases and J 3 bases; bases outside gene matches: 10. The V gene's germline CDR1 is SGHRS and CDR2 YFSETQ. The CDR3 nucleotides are TGCGCCAGCAGGTCTTTTACAGGGGCGGAAGAGACCCAGTACTTC. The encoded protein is CASRSFTGAEETQYF.

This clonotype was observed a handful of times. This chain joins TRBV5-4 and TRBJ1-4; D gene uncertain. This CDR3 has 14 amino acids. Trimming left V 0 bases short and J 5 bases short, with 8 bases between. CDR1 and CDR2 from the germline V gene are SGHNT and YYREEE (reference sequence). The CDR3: CASSLEAGNEKLFF. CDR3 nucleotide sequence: TGTGCCAGCAGCTTGGAGGCTGGGAATGAAAAACTGTTTTTT.